This T cell receptor (beta chain) was sequenced during a study of blood T cell repertoires in COVID-19. Study as a whole: Researchers got acute and convalescent COVID-19 samples from the United States, Italy and Spain. T cells, B-cell-depleted T cells, or PBMCs supplied cDNA or gDNA.

The J segment lost 4 bases and the V segment lost 6 bases, leaving 5 bases of the junction unmatched. Looked up from germline, CDR1 is MNHEY and CDR2 is SVGAGI. This CDR3 spans 13 amino acids. The count of this clone is one. As originally analysed: Counts of nucleated cells, estimated from reference gene primer amplification, were obtained. The data were produced by immunoSEQ multiplex PCR, yet TCRdb's version contains in-frame clones alone and is incomplete. The V and J calls and the clone size are those of that table, but D and trimming were determined from the DNA. The table records 130,000 to 150,000 clones, about 85% of them present only once.

The V call is TRBV6-5, the J call TRBJ1-1, with 7 bases fitting TRBD1. Sequenced sample: peripheral blood. The source is a human donor with acute or convalescent COVID-19. The donor label of this sample is uncertain. This chain's CDR3 is CASRTGFGTEAFF. DNA of the CDR3: TGTGCCAGCAGGACAGGGTTTGGCACTGAAGCTTTCTTT.